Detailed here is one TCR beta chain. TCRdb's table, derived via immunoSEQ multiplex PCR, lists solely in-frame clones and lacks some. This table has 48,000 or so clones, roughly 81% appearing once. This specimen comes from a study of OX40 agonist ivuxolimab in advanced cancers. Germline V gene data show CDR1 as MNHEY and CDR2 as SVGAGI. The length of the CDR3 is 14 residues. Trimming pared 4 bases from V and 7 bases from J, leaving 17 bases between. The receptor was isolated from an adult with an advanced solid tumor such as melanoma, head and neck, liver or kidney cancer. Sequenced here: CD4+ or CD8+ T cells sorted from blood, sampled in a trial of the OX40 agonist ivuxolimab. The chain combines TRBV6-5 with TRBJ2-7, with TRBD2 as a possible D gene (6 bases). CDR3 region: CASSFGSRESEQYF. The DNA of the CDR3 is TGTGCCAGCAGTTTTGGCTCCCGGGAGAGTGAGCAGTACTTC.